This T cell receptor (beta chain) originates from a study of tumor-infiltrating lymphocytes in primary liver carcinoma. The study's findings and limits: All five tumor regions shared only about 8-25% of top clones. Tumors reached a significantly greater top-250-clone fraction than blood did (p = 0.039).

CDR1 and CDR2 (germline): SGHAT, FQNNGV. This CDR3 is 14 amino acids long. Using a constant-region primer together with ProtoScript II reverse transcriptase, TCR beta cDNA was made from around 500 ng of total RNA. Each TCR beta library was derived from three nested multiplex PCR rounds that employed slightly modified ARM-PCR. Use of TRBV1-TRBV30 forward primers with a C-beta reverse primer characterized the first two PCR rounds, which lasted about 10 cycles each. TCRdb itself ran the multiplex PCR reads through MiXCR, one entry per CDR3 protein. The table shows 99,000 or so distinct CDR3 sequences, with roughly 80% occurring only once. For each extraction, RNA and DNA were obtained together from approximately 20-30 mg of unsorted bulk tissue. All of the tumor samples contained over 75% viable tumor cells. Turning to this clonotype: Its antigen is not identified. One end of the junction varies from germline; a read error may be responsible.

The chain couples TRBV11-2 to TRBJ1-4; unclear D gene. The origin of this receptor is a middle-aged man with primary liver carcinoma and hepatitis B virus infection. The sequenced material came from liver tumor tissue from sampling region 3. Subset meaning: tumor region T3, left-lateral pole. The CDR3, as DNA: TGTGCCAGCACCTTAGGGCAGGAGACTGAAAAACTGTTTTTT. Translated: CASTLGQETEKLFF. The full variable domain, with the rest looked up from reference TRBV11-2 and TRBJ1-4, is EAGVAQSPRYKIIEKRQSVAFWCNPISGHATLYWYQQILGQGPKLLIQFQNNGVVDDSQLPKDRFSAERLKGVDSTLKIQPAKLEDSAVYLCASTLGQETEKLFFGSGTQLSVL.